The present entry profiles one TCR beta chain with its context. The target of this receptor is not known. One base away there is no much larger clone; base qualities are not given. These data are taken from a study of shared clonotypes between healthy human individuals (dated by TCRdb to 2019 to 2021). About the investigation overall: A few men and a couple of women, aged 18 to 49 years, made up the cohort. The study deeply sequenced blood TCR repertoires of five healthy adults to estimate repertoire size and the extent of clonotype sharing between individuals. Per donor, three plates each were used for CD4 naive and CD4 memory, two for CD8 naive, and one for CD8 memory. Per donor, leukapheresis produced somewhere between about 0.8 and 9 billion PBMCs. Libraries were prepared and TCR repertoires were sequenced by different laboratories using diverse techniques, in order to increase sequencing depth and limit assay-specific biases. Overall study outcomes, separate from this receptor: Only blood was sampled, and tissue TCR repertoires likely differ from those in blood. Compared with non-shared clonotypes, the clonotypes found in all four sorted-subset donors had higher generation probabilities. Naive subsets generally had larger estimated clonotype richness than memory subsets did. Pairwise subsampling led to the expectation that sequencing depth would affect the degree of clonotype sharing among donors. Because the study included a small number of donors, the genetic and exposure-history diversity represented was limited. Incomplete sequencing was indicated by rarefaction of sorted-subset datasets, despite the large sequencing depth. Sharing across several donors was observed for 4.5% to 6.5% of naive CD4, 3.5% of naive CD8, 2% to 2.5% of memory CD4, and around 0.42% of memory CD8 clonotypes.

Using the deep immunoSEQ assay, TCR CDR3 regions were amplified from genomic DNA by multiplex PCR. Genomic DNA extracted from each cell subset was distributed evenly over all wells of several immunoSEQ 96-well plates, and each plate served as one replicate. For sorted subsets, about 0.2 ug genomic DNA, equal to tens of thousands of T cell genomes, was loaded into each replicate PCR. Purified libraries were quantified with a Qubit 3.0 fluorometer, sized on a Bioanalyzer 2100, and re-quantified with the KAPA Library Quantification kit. Every immunoSEQ 96-well plate was sequenced on a dedicated single-read 150-cycle Illumina NextSeq 550 flow cell. In the authors' own workflow: Because the immunoSEQ output included only junctional sequences and no quality scores, the filtering could not be the same as the filtering used for full-length reads. To assign V/J genes and CDR3, sequences were annotated against IMGT germline references using PyIR, a Python wrapper for IgBLAST v1.9. Reads were filtered out if the reads had weak V/J assignments (E-value above 1e-6), no CDR3, stop codons, out-of-frame junctions, or ambiguous translated residues. V3J clonotypes were defined as sequences sharing the same inferred V gene, J gene, and CDR3 amino acid sequence. Percentage overlap between repertoires was calculated by dividing the number of shared unique clonotypes by the size of the smaller repertoire. Three approaches were used to assess repertoire richness: RTK rarefaction, the Chao1 estimator, and Recon v2.1 estimates of unobserved clonotypes. Generation probabilities for all TCRbeta clonotypes obtained by the gDNA method from four donors were computed using OLGA. The source is immuneACCESS, and TCRdb retained only in-frame sequences with V and J called. Part of the clones is not carried over; for the studies checked, unresolved V genes explain less than half of this, and the remainder is unexplained. The D gene and trimming were derived from the DNA, and the V and J assignments and clone size from that table. Across this sample there are some 2,400,000 clones, with more than 90% seen only once. Clones ranked in the top ten supply around 0.13% of the sample.

The CDR3 covers 16 residues, taking in both the cysteine and the phenylalanine. The read is trimmed to its CDR3 DNA, 48 bases read in frame from base 1. The germline V gene provides CDR1 SGHRS and CDR2 YFSETQ. Trimming takes 4 bases off V and 2 bases off J; junction bases not matched to a gene: 4. Donors were healthy HIV-negative adults with no recently reported acute infections or vaccinations. All donors were Caucasian adults living in Nashville, Tennessee, USA. Magnetic negative selection was used to enrich CD4+ T cells, after which naive cells were positively selected on CD45RA and the negative fraction became the memory subset. After blood collection by leukapheresis, PBMCs were isolated using Ficoll-Histopaque density gradient centrifugation and then cryopreserved in the vapor phase of liquid nitrogen. Purity and quantity of every magnetically sorted T cell population were checked by analytical flow cytometry. Genomic DNA was isolated from each sorted fraction and quantified by UV absorbance on a Nanodrop 2000c.

Recombination connected TRBV5-1 to TRBJ2-3; TRBD2 aligns with 13 central bases. This TCR was sampled from a young man in good health. The specimen was naive CD4+ T cells sorted from blood. The cell subset or site label here, explained by the study, means: CD45RA+ positively selected. CDR3 region: CASSRGLAGNTDTQYF. The sequenced DNA is TGCGCCAGCAGCAGGGGACTAGCGGGAAACACAGATACGCAGTATTTT.